These 25 T cell receptor beta chains originate from one sample sequenced in a study of PD-L1 blockade in urothelial cancer. TCRdb's table, derived via immunoSEQ multiplex PCR, lists solely in-frame clones and lacks some. The repertoire has around 100,000 clones, around 86% of them found once; the top ten carry roughly 2%. The time point denotes: pretreatment peripheral blood. The sample was PBMCs, taken around atezolizumab (anti-PD-L1) treatment. These receptors all stem from a man in his sixties with urothelial cancer.

This chain's CDR3 is CASSPTFGLTGTGPFYGYTF. The CDR3 coding sequence is TGTGCCAGCAGCCCGACCTTCGGATTAACCGGGACAGGGCCGTTCTATGGCTACACCTTC. V is TRBV14 and J is TRBJ1-2; 9 bases line up with TRBD1. V was clipped by 4 bases and J by 4 bases; unmatched bases: 22. The CDR3 contains 20 residues. Germline assignment: CDR1 SGHDN and CDR2 FVKESK. The full variable domain, rest sourced from reference TRBV14 and TRBJ1-2, is EAGVTQFPSHSVIEKGQTVTLRCDPISGHDNLYWYRRVMGKEIKFLLHFVKESKQDESGMPNNRFLAERTGGTYSTLKVQPAELEDSGVYFCASSPTFGLTGTGPFYGYTFGSGTRLTVV.

The rearrangement links TRBV5-4 to TRBJ2-4, with 7 bases aligning to TRBD2. The CDR3 length is 17 residues. Trimming took 0 bases from V and 0 from J; bases not matched to a gene: 6. The germline V gene has CDR1 SGHNT and CDR2 YYREEE (reference sequence). CDR3 protein: CASSLDGGGLAKNIQYF. DNA of the CDR3: TGTGCCAGCAGCTTGGACGGCGGGGGATTAGCCAAAAACATTCAGTACTTC.

The chain employs TRBV5-6 and TRBJ1-5; D not certain. V was trimmed by 0 bases and J by 5 bases, leaving 6 bases between them. Germline loops: CDR1 SGHDT, CDR2 YYEEEE. The CDR3 has 13 residues. As DNA, the CDR3 is TGTGCCAGCAGCTTGGCCGGGGATCAGCCCCAGCATTTT. Its translation: CASSLAGDQPQHF. Based on the CDR3 plus reference TRBV5-6 and TRBJ1-5, the full variable domain is DAGVTQSPTHLIKTRGQQVTLRCSPKSGHDTVSWYQQALGQGPQFIFQYYEEEERQRGNFPDRFSGHQFPNYSSELNVNALLLGDSALYLCASSLAGDQPQHFGDGTRLSIL.

The J gene is TRBJ1-6, the V gene TRBV27; no definite D call. V shed 3 bases and J shed 10 bases, with 13 bases lying between them. The CDR3 loop spans 14 amino acids. Germline-derived CDR1 and CDR2 are MNHEY and SMNVEV (reference sequence). The CDR3 here is CASSLYRGSSPLHF. The CDR3 DNA reads TGTGCCAGCAGTTTGTATCGGGGAAGCTCACCCCTCCACTTT.

This clone appeared a single time. The chain joins TRBV27 to TRBJ2-3, with D possibly matching TRBD2 (5 bases). CDR1 is MNHEY, CDR2 SMNVEV, per germline (reference sequence). The CDR3 is 14 amino acids. Trimming removed 3 bases from V and 1 base from J, with 8 bases in between. The CDR3 loop is CASSFLRGTDTQYF. The DNA of the CDR3 is TGTGCCAGCAGTTTCTTGCGGGGCACAGATACGCAGTATTTT.

V and J are TRBV5-5 and TRBJ1-1; 10 bases are a match to TRBD1. The CDR3 contains 17 residues. Germline V gene sequence: CDR1 SGHKS, CDR2 YYEKEE (reference sequence). The trim removed 4 bases at V and 4 bases at J, leaving 13 bases unmatched. The CDR3 DNA is TGTGCCAGCAGCCCCTCGTTCGTGACAGGGGGCTTCACTGAAGCTTTCTTT. It translates to CASSPSFVTGGFTEAFF.

The chain carries TRBV9 and TRBJ1-2; 10 bases are shared with TRBD1. Germline lookup yields CDR1 SGDLS and CDR2 YYNGEE. V lost 3 bases, J lost 1 base, and 12 bases stayed unmatched. The CDR3 spans 18 residues. The chain's CDR3 is CASSENRDRGSINYGYTF. For the CDR3, the DNA is TGTGCCAGCAGCGAGAACCGGGACAGGGGTTCTATTAACTATGGCTACACCTTC.

The chain recombines TRBV12-5 with TRBJ2-1; D perhaps matches TRBD1 (6 bases). The CDR3 consists of 15 residues. Trimming removed 3 bases at V and 6 bases at J, with 15 bases between. Germline V gene sequence: CDR1 LGHNT, CDR2 FRNRAP. CDR3 nucleotide sequence: TGTGCTAGTGGTTTCGGGACACGAGACTCCAATGAGCAGTTCTTC. This codes for CASGFGTRDSNEQFF. The entire variable domain, with the rest obtained from reference TRBV12-5 and TRBJ2-1, is as follows: DARVTQTPRHKVTEMGQEVTMRCQPILGHNTVFWYRQTMMQGLELLAYFRNRAPLDDSGMPKDRFSAEMPDATLATLKIQPSEPRDSAVYFCASGFGTRDSNEQFFGPGTRLTVL.

This clone was picked up a small number of times. The chain is built from TRBV9 and TRBJ2-2, with unresolved D. The CDR3 runs to 16 residues. V lost 0 bases and J lost 4, with 13 bases in between. Germline values: CDR1 SGDLS, CDR2 YYNGEE. In DNA, the CDR3 is TGTGCCAGCAGCGTAGCTTCGGGTACCCCCACCGGGGAGCTGTTTTTT. This gives the protein CASSVASGTPTGELFF.

This clone has just a few counts. This rearrangement joins TRBV7-2 to TRBJ1-1, with 7 bases aligning to TRBD1. V shed 11 bases and J 0 bases; nucleotides not matched to a gene: 6. CDR1 SGHTA and CDR2 FQGNSA come from the germline V gene. The CDR3 is 13 residues long. The CDR3 reads CAVGTAMNTEAFF. CDR3 in DNA: TGTGCCGTAGGGACAGCCATGAACACTGAAGCTTTCTTT.

V is TRBV19 and J is TRBJ2-3; the D is unclear. V lost 0 bases and J 1 base, leaving 2 bases between the germline ends. The CDR3 consists of 13 residues. The germline gives CDR1 LNHDA, CDR2 SQIVND (reference sequence). DNA for the CDR3: TGTGCCAGTAGTATAGACGGCACAGATACGCAGTATTTT. Amino acids: CASSIDGTDTQYF.

This clone showed up just once. This chain connects TRBV7-2 to TRBJ1-5; D might be TRBD1 (5 bases). V was shortened by 1 base and J by 1 base, with 8 bases between the two germline ends. CDR3 length: 15 amino acids. CDR1 and CDR2 from the germline V gene are SGHTA and FQGNSA. CDR3 amino acids: CASSLVQGSNQPQHF. CDR3 sequence (DNA): TGTGCCAGCAGCTTAGTCCAGGGAAGCAATCAGCCCCAGCATTTT.

This clone was seen a few times. The rearrangement links TRBV29-1 to TRBJ2-7; D possibly corresponds to TRBD1 (6 bases). With 8 bases removed from V and 2 bases from J, the gap between germline ends came to 13 bases. Germline-derived CDR1 and CDR2 are SQVTM and ANQGSEA. This CDR3 is built from 12 residues. The CDR3 sequence is CSFWTEPYEQYF. Here the CDR3 DNA reads TGCAGCTTCTGGACAGAGCCCTACGAGCAGTACTTC.

Only a few counts were recorded for this clone. V usage is TRBV6-1 and J usage is TRBJ2-3, with 10 bases fitting TRBD1. The V gene end was trimmed by 4 bases and the J gene end by 5 bases; junction bases not matched to a gene: 6. The CDR3 is 15 amino acids. Germline-derived CDR1 and CDR2 are MNHNS and SASEGT. The CDR3 sequence is CASSVRDRGQDTQYF. The CDR3 bases are TGTGCCAGCAGTGTTAGGGACAGGGGTCAAGATACGCAGTATTTT.

The V and J genes are TRBV15 and TRBJ1-1; maybe TRBD1 (5 bases). This CDR3 has 13 residues. V lost 3 bases, J lost 3 bases, and 8 bases lay in between. CDR1 and CDR2 from the germline V gene are LNHNV and YYDKDF (reference sequence). CDR3 region: CATSSRGDTEAFF. CDR3 coding DNA: TGTGCCACCAGCAGTAGGGGCGACACTGAAGCTTTCTTT.

The CDR3 is CASSLPPTSEAYEQYF. DNA of the CDR3: TGTGCCAGCAGTTTACCCCCCACTAGCGAGGCCTACGAGCAGTACTTC. The chain has TRBV28 and TRBJ2-7; 7 bases agree with TRBD2. The V gene end was trimmed by 2 bases and the J gene end by 2 bases; junction bases not matched to a gene: 9. The CDR3 contains 16 residues. Germline-derived CDR1 and CDR2 are MDHEN and SYDVKM.

The chain recombines TRBV5-3 with TRBJ1-6; 7 bases align to TRBD1. TRBV5-3 is annotated as an ORF whose role is uncertain. The CDR3 consists of 18 residues. V lost 3 bases and J lost 4; bases outside the gene matches: 13. The chain's CDR3 is CARSSPHREGQYNSPLHF. CDR3 sequence (DNA): TGTGCCAGAAGCTCCCCCCACCGGGAGGGACAGTATAATTCACCCCTCCACTTT.

The rearrangement links TRBV6-6 to TRBJ1-2, with 8 bases identical to TRBD1. In germline, CDR1 is MNHNY, CDR2 SVGAGI (reference sequence). The J segment lost 8 bases and the V segment lost 5 bases, leaving 16 bases of the junction unmatched. The CDR3 runs 16 residues. The CDR3 region is CASSPRPGQGSGGYTF. CDR3 nucleotides: TGTGCCAGCAGTCCTCGTCCCGGACAGGGTTCTGGGGGCTACACCTTC.

This clone was observed a single time. The V gene is TRBV5-1, the J gene TRBJ2-5; D gene uncertain. The V gene's germline CDR1 is SGHRS and CDR2 YFSETQ. Deletions cut 4 bases from V and 5 bases from J, with 12 bases between. The length of the CDR3 is 13 residues. CDR3 nucleotide sequence: TGCGCCAGCAGCCGTACCCGGTCGGAGACCCAGTACTTC. This codes for CASSRTRSETQYF.

This chain links TRBV18 with TRBJ1-4; 8 bases fit TRBD1. CDR1 KGHSH and CDR2 LQKENI come from the germline V gene. The V segment lost 2 bases and the J segment 0 bases; nucleotides outside the gene matches: 5. This CDR3 contains 17 residues. The chain's CDR3 is CASSPSLQGATNEKLFF. CDR3 nucleotide sequence: TGTGCCAGCTCACCATCACTACAGGGGGCAACTAATGAAAAACTGTTTTTT.

The rearrangement joins TRBV6-6 to TRBJ2-7; D not resolved. The CDR3 spans 12 residues. V gave up 4 bases and J gave up 6 bases, with 10 bases separating them. Germline loops: CDR1 MNHNY, CDR2 SVGAGI (reference sequence). The CDR3 sequence is CASSSRIAEQYF. The CDR3 DNA reads as TGTGCCAGCAGTTCGCGGATTGCCGAGCAGTACTTC.

There are a few counts of this clone. The chain joins TRBV6-5 to TRBJ1-5, with a possible D match to TRBD1 (5 bases). CDR3 length: 13 residues. Germline lookup yields CDR1 MNHEY and CDR2 SVGAGI. Between the trimmed V and J ends, which lost 9 bases and 0 bases, there was a span of 9 bases. CDR3 sequence (DNA): TGTGCCAGTCGACAGAATAGCAATCAGCCCCAGCATTTT. Its translation: CASRQNSNQPQHF.

The chain combines TRBV4-3 with TRBJ1-2; TRBD1 agrees at 10 bases. Germline CDR1 and CDR2: LGHNA and YSLEER. CDR3 size: 16 residues. V gave up 4 bases and J gave up 3 bases; unmatched junction bases: 8. In nucleotides, the CDR3 is TGCGCCAGCAGCCGGGGGGGGACAGGGGATGACTATGGCTACACCTTC. Residues: CASSRGGTGDDYGYTF.

This clone was seen only once. This sequence joins TRBV5-4 and TRBJ2-5, with D tentatively TRBD2 (6 bases). The CDR3 is 15 residues long. With 1 base removed from V and 1 base from J, the gap between germline ends came to 11 bases. The V gene's germline CDR1 is SGHNT and CDR2 YYREEE (reference sequence). CDR3 in amino acids: CASSLLTGVQETQYF. CDR3 nucleotides: TGTGCCAGCAGCTTGTTGACGGGAGTCCAAGAGACCCAGTACTTC.

The chain couples TRBV7-8 to TRBJ2-3, with 7 nucleotides matching TRBD1. CDR1 and CDR2 from the germline V gene are SGHVS and FQNEAQ. V shed 4 bases, J shed 1 base, and the junction held 5 bases outside the gene matches. There are 15 residues in the CDR3. The CDR3 protein is CASSSRDSRTDTQYF. The DNA of the CDR3 is TGTGCCAGCAGCTCGAGGGACAGCCGCACAGATACGCAGTATTTT.